A selection of T cell receptor beta chains follows, all from one sample in a study of chemoradiotherapy in HPV16-positive cancers. This table comes from immunoSEQ multiplex PCR, and its TCRdb copy is limited to in-frame clones, with some not included. The sample shows just under 5,500 clones, about 88% of them seen only once. This sample comprised tumor tissue, obtained from a patient who underwent chemoradiotherapy. The receptors derive from a human donor with HPV-associated anogenital cancer. Each CDR3 is given with its conserved first and last residue. Each record gives: D gene, clone size, J gene, V gene, CDR3 DNA, CDR3 protein. D genes are given only for firm matches. The listing skips clone size in some rows; elsewhere it reads once, few, many or a size class.

NA	NA	TRBJ1-1	TRBV11-2	TGTGCCAGCAGCTTAGATGGCACTGAAGCTTTCTTT	CASSLDGTEAFF
NA	NA	TRBJ1-2	TRBV7-2	TGTGCCAGCAGGGAGACCTTTAACTATGGCTACACCTTC	CASRETFNYGYTF
NA	NA	TRBJ1-2	TRBV7-2	TGTGCCAGCAGCTCCACCCTAGGTGACTATGGCTACACCTTC	CASSSTLGDYGYTF
NA	NA	TRBJ1-4	TRBV28	TGTGCCAGCAGTTTGACGATCCGAGGGGAAAAACTGTTTTTT	CASSLTIRGEKLFF
TRBD1	NA	TRBJ2-2	TRBV7-2	TGTGCCAGCGACAGGGCCGGGGAGCTGTTTTTT	CASDRAGELFF
NA	NA	TRBJ1-5	TRBV30	TGTGCCTGGGCCCAGGGAAGTCAAGGTCAGCCCCAGCATTTT	CAWAQGSQGQPQHF
TRBD2	NA	TRBJ2-3	TRBV2	TGTGCCAGCCTTAGCGGGGTCTACACAGATACGCAGTATTTT	CASLSGVYTDTQYF
NA	few	TRBJ2-7	TRBV5-1	TGCGCCAGCAGCTTGGCCGGTAACGAGCAGTACTTC	CASSLAGNEQYF
NA	NA	TRBJ1-6	TRBV30	TGTGCCTGGAGTCCCGGAAGGCAGGGGAATTCACCCCTCCACTTT	CAWSPGRQGNSPLHF
NA	NA	TRBJ1-2	TRBV7-3	TGTGCCAGCAGCTTCGGTCACAGGGAGAACTATGGCTACACCTTC	CASSFGHRENYGYTF
TRBD2	NA	TRBJ2-7	TRBV2	TGTGCCAGCGGGAGGCGGGAGGGTCCTCAGATCTACGAGCAGTACTTC	CASGRREGPQIYEQYF
NA	once	TRBJ2-1	TRBV13	TGTGCCAGCAGCTTAGGCAGTACGGGCGTTAAGCAGTTCTTC	CASSLGSTGVKQFF
NA	NA	TRBJ2-5	TRBV6-7	TGTGCCAGCAGTTACTGCCGAGAGACCCAGTACTTC	CASSYCRETQYF
NA	once	TRBJ2-2	TRBV11-2	TGTGCCAGCAGCTCGTCCAACGTGAGGAGAGGAGGGGGGACCGGGGAGCTGTTTTTT	CASSSSNVRRGGGTGELFF
NA	NA	TRBJ1-2	TRBV28	TGTGCCAGCAGTTTATTGGGGGGGTTAGGCTACACCTTC	CASSLLGGLGYTF
TRBD2	NA	TRBJ2-7	TRBV7-6	TGTGCCAGCAGCCCGGGACCGGGACTAGCGGGAGCTCTGTCGTACTTC	CASSPGPGLAGALSYF
TRBD1	NA	TRBJ1-3	TRBV5-6	TGTGCCAGCAACACCGGGACAGGGGGCGATTTTGGAAACACCATATATTTT	CASNTGTGGDFGNTIYF
TRBD1	NA	TRBJ1-2	TRBV10-2	TGCGCCAGCAGTGAACAGGGGGTCTATGGCTACACCTTC	CASSEQGVYGYTF